Each of the 9 T cell receptor beta chains below was sequenced from the same sample in a study of shared clonotypes between healthy human individuals. Clones were read by immunoSEQ multiplex PCR, and TCRdb kept only the in-frame ones, dropping some. This sample yields 2 million to 2.5 million clones, of which approximately 94% are seen a single time; less than 0.15% belongs to the top ten. Sample: naive CD4+ T cells sorted from blood. Subset in this sample: CD45RA+ positively selected. Receptors originate from a man younger than 35 in good health.

This chain uses TRBV29-1 with TRBJ1-1; D remains ambiguous. Germline V lookup: CDR1 SQVTM, CDR2 ANQGSEA. V was shortened by 5 bases and J by 5 bases, with 27 bases between the two germline ends. This CDR3 region has 17 residues. The CDR3 coding sequence is TGCAGCGTTAATAGGATGGGCGGGAAGGGTGTGGAGACTGAAGCTTTCTTT. Translation gives CSVNRMGGKGVETEAFF.

The sample holds one count of this clone. The chain recombines TRBV19 with TRBJ1-4; D is uncertain. The CDR3 contains 14 residues. Deletions cut 6 bases from V and 8 bases from J, with 16 bases between. CDR1 LNHDA and CDR2 SQIVND come from the germline V gene (reference sequence). CDR3 loop: CASRDHMAGEKLFF. The CDR3 region has the DNA TGTGCCAGTAGGGACCACATGGCGGGAGAAAAACTGTTTTTT.

The V and J genes are TRBV9 and TRBJ1-4, with D possibly being TRBD1 (5 bases). The V and J ends lost 3 bases and 3 bases respectively, with 12 bases between them. The CDR3 has 15 residues. Germline loops: CDR1 SGDLS, CDR2 YYNGEE. The CDR3 region is CASSAETVANEKLFF. CDR3 nucleotide sequence: TGTGCCAGCAGCGCCGAGACAGTCGCTAATGAAAAACTGTTTTTT.

This sequence joins TRBV30 and TRBJ2-7; 7 nucleotides agree with TRBD1. Germline V lookup: CDR1 GTSNPN, CDR2 SVGIG (reference sequence). Trimming removed 2 bases from V and 6 bases from J; junction bases left unmatched: 19. The CDR3 spans 17 residues. CDR3 bases: TGTGCCTGGAGTCTTTGGGACAGTCTTGGACTTAGTTTCGAGCAGTACTTC. It specifies CAWSLWDSLGLSFEQYF.

This chain links TRBV14 with TRBJ2-5; 9 positions match TRBD2. V shed 0 bases, J shed 5 bases, and the junction held 10 bases outside the gene matches. The CDR3 sequence is 17 residues long. Germline V gene lookup returns CDR1 SGHDN and CDR2 FVKESK. The CDR3 here is CASSQDWNSGGVETQYF. The DNA of the CDR3 is TGTGCCAGCAGCCAAGATTGGAATAGCGGGGGCGTCGAGACCCAGTACTTC.

For this clone: Other DNA variants within this sample encode the same CDR3. The chain couples TRBV30 to TRBJ2-2; D unresolved. Germline values: CDR1 GTSNPN, CDR2 SVGIG (reference sequence). V lost 0 bases to trimming and J lost 1 base, with 6 bases between them. CDR3 size: 14 residues. The CDR3 DNA reads TGTGCCTGGAGTGTACACTTGAACACCGGGGAGCTGTTTTTT. This sequence encodes CAWSVHLNTGELFF.

This chain links TRBV4-3 with TRBJ1-5; D is possibly TRBD1 (5 bases). The V and J ends lost 1 base and 9 bases respectively, with 16 bases between them. The CDR3 covers 15 residues. Germline V gives CDR1 LGHNA, CDR2 YSLEER. The CDR3 is CASSQARDPSGPQHF. CDR3 coding DNA: TGCGCCAGCAGCCAAGCAAGGGACCCAAGTGGGCCCCAGCATTTT.

V is TRBV5-8 and J is TRBJ1-1; D not certain. Trimming cost V 7 bases and J 0 bases, with 10 bases left between them. Germline CDR1 and CDR2: SGHTS and YDEGEE. This CDR3 is 13 amino acids long. This CDR3 is CASSRTVNTEAFF. In nucleotides, the CDR3 is TGTGCCAGCTCACGGACGGTGAACACTGAAGCTTTCTTT.

Concerning this clone: Other DNA sequences in the same sample also yield this CDR3. This chain joins TRBV5-1 and TRBJ1-2; D possibly corresponds to TRBD1 (6 bases). The CDR3 runs 13 residues. Germline loops: CDR1 SGHRS, CDR2 YFSETQ. Trimming left V 3 bases short and J 3 bases short, with 9 bases between. The CDR3: CASSSQGDYGYTF. The CDR3 region has the DNA TGCGCCAGCAGCTCACAGGGTGACTATGGCTACACCTTC.